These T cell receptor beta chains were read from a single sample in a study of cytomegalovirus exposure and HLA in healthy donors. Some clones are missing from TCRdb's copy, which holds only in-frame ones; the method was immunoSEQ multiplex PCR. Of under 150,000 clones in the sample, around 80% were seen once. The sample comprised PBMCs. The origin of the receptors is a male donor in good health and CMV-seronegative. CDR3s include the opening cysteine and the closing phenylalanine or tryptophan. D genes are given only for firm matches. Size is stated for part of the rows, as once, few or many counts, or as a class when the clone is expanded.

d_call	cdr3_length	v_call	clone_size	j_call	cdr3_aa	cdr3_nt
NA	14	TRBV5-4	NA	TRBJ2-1	CASSLEITENEQFF	TGTGCCAGCAGCTTGGAAATTACCGAGAATGAGCAGTTCTTC
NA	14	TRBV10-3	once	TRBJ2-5	CAISDPDSTLTQYF	TGTGCCATCAGTGATCCCGACTCGACCTTGACCCAGTACTTC
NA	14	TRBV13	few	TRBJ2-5	CASSSGLRGETQYF	TGTGCCAGCAGCTCCGGCCTCAGGGGTGAGACCCAGTACTTC
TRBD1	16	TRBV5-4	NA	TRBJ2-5	CASSSTGTGYQETQYF	TGTGCCAGCAGCAGTACCGGGACAGGGTACCAAGAGACCCAGTACTTC
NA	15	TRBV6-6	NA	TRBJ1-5	CASSYSWGGLEPQHF	TGTGCCAGCAGTTACTCGTGGGGGGGGCTGGAGCCCCAGCATTTT
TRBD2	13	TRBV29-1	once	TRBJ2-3	CSVEKGGADTQYF	TGCAGCGTTGAAAAGGGAGGGGCAGATACGCAGTATTTT
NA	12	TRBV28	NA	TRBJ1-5	CATRHSNQPQHF	TGTGCCACCCGACATAGCAATCAGCCCCAGCATTTT
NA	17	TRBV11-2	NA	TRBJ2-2	CASSLGEESGNTGELFF	TGTGCCAGCAGCTTAGGGGAGGAGTCAGGGAACACCGGGGAGCTGTTTTTT
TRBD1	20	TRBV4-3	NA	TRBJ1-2	CASSQIQIQGASDFTYGYTF	TGCGCCAGCAGCCAAATTCAGATACAGGGGGCATCCGACTTTACTTACGGCTACACCTTC
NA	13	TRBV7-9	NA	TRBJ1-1	CASSLGGGTEAFF	TGTGCCAGCAGCTTAGGAGGCGGGACTGAAGCTTTCTTT
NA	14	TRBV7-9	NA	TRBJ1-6	CASSLQGVNSPLHF	TGTGCCAGCAGCTTACAGGGTGTGAATTCACCCCTCCACTTT
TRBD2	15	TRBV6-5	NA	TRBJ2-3	CASSYFSSGADTQYF	TGTGCCAGCAGTTACTTTTCTAGCGGAGCAGATACGCAGTATTTT
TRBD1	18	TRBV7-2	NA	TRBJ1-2	CASSLRAAGQGINYGYTF	TGTGCCAGCAGCTTAAGAGCCGCGGGACAGGGGATTAACTATGGCTACACCTTC
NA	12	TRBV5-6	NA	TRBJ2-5	CASSLGGVTQYF	TGTGCCAGCAGCTTGGGGGGGGTGACCCAGTACTTC
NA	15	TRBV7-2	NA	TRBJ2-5	CASSPESGGQETQYF	TGTGCCAGCAGTCCGGAGTCCGGGGGACAAGAGACCCAGTACTTC
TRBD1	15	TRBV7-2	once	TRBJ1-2	CASSLEGGPNYGYTF	TGTGCCAGCAGCTTAGAAGGGGGCCCTAACTATGGCTACACCTTC